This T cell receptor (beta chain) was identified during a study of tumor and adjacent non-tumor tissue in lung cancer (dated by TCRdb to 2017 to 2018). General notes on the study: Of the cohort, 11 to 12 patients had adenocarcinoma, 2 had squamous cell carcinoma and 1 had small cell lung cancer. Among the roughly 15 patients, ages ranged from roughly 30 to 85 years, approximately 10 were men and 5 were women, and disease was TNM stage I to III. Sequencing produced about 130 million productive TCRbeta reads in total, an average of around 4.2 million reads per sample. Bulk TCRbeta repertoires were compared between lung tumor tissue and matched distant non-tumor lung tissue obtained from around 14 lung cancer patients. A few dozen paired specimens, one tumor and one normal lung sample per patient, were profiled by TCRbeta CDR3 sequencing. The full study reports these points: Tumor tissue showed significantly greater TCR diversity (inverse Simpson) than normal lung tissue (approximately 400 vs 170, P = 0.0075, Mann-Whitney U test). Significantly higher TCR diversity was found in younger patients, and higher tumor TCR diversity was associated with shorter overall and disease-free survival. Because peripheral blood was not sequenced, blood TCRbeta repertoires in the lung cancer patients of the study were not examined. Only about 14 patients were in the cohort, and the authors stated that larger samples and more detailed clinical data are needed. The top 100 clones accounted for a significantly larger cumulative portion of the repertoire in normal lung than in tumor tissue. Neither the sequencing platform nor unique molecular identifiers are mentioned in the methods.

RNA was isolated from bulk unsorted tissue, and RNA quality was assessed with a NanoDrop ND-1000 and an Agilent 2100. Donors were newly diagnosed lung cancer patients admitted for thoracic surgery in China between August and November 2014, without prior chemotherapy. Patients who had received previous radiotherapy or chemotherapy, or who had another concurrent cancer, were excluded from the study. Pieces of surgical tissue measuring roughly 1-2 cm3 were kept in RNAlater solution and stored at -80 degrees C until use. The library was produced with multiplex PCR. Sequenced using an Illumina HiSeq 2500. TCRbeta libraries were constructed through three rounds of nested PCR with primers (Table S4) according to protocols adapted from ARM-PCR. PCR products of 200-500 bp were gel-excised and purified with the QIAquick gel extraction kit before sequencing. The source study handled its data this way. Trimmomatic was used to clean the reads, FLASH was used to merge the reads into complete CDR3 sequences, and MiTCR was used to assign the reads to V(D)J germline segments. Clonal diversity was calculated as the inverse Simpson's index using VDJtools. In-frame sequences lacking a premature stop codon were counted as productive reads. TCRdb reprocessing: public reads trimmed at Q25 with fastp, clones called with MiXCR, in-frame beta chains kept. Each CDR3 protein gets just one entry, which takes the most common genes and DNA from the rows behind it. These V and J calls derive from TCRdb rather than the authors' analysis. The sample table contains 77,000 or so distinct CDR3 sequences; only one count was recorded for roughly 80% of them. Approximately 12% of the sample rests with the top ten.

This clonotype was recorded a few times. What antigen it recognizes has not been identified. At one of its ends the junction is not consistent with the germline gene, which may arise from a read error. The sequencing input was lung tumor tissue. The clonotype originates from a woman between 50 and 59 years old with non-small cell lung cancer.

The DNA sequence reads TGTGTCAGCAGTTACATAGGGGAGGTGGACGAGCAGTTCTTT. This gives the protein CVSSYIGEVDEQFF. The sequence joins TRBV6-2 or TRBV6-3 to TRBJ2-1, and the D gene may be TRBD2, 6 bases matching. Spanning cysteine to phenylalanine, the CDR3 consists of 14 amino acids. Only the CDR3 part of the read is kept: 42 bases, read in frame from the first base. CDR1 MNHEY and CDR2 SVGEGT are derived from the germline V gene.